What follows is one T cell receptor beta chain and its context. The antigen is undetermined. The V gene's germline CDR1 is MDHEN and CDR2 SYDVKM. The length of the CDR3 is 16 residues. Trimming cost V 5 bases and J 2 bases, with 17 bases left between them. This sample is part of a study of beta chain features in type 1 diabetes. Investigators reverse transcribed all isolated RNA, so they sequenced expressed TCRB transcripts. The protocol was immunoSEQ multiplex PCR, while the TCRdb copy is restricted to in-frame clones and leaves out a portion. The sample lists 300,000 to 350,000 clones; roughly 14% were seen once. Notes on the study in general: Moderate yet significant TCRB CDR3 shortening was seen in Type 1 diabetes patients in all four CD4+ subsets.

The chain joins TRBV28 to TRBJ2-3; D may be TRBD1 (6 bases). Sample: naive CD4+ T cells from blood. The receptor's source is a woman between 18 and 29 years old with type 1 diabetes. The CDR3 spells CASSTPDRAYTDTQYF. The DNA for the CDR3 is TGTGCCAGCAGTACCCCGGACAGAGCGTACACAGATACGCAGTATTTT.